Listed here are 10 T cell receptor beta chains from one sample, sequenced in a study of control samples from healthy donors and cancer patients. TCRdb's table, derived via immunoSEQ multiplex PCR, lists solely in-frame clones and lacks some. Here the sample spans over 150,000 clones, 96% being singletons. Source material: blood. Every receptor here comes from a woman in her twenties or thirties in good health.

A single count supports this clone. Mismatch with germline at one junction end may stem from a read error. This chain connects TRBV27 to TRBJ1-2; TRBD1 agrees at 8 bases. This CDR3 contains 16 residues. The germline gives CDR1 MNHEY, CDR2 SMNVEV (reference sequence). The CDR3, as DNA: TGTGCCAGCAGTGTATCGACCCCAGGGGGCATCGGTGGCTACACCTTC. Its translation is CASSVSTPGGIGGYTF.

A single count supports this clone. The chain uses TRBV4-2 and TRBJ2-2, with TRBD2 matching 14 bases. The CDR3 has 17 amino acids. V was clipped by 3 bases and J by 7 bases; unmatched bases: 7. The germline CDR1 and CDR2 sequences are LGHNA and YNFKEQ. Here the CDR3 DNA reads TGTGCCAGCAGCCAGCCGACTAGCGGGGGGGCAGTCGGGGAGCTGTTTTTT. Its translation: CASSQPTSGGAVGELFF.

The rearrangement links TRBV11-2 to TRBJ2-1, with D perhaps TRBD1 (5 bases). From germline, CDR1 is SGHAT and CDR2 FQNNGV. This CDR3 has 13 residues. V was cut by 3 bases and J by 9 bases, with 12 bases left in between. The CDR3 protein is CASSLGPFGEQFF. The CDR3 nucleotides are TGTGCCAGCAGCTTGGGGCCGTTTGGTGAGCAGTTCTTC.

The chain recombines TRBV19 with TRBJ2-5; 7 bases fit TRBD2. The V segment lost 2 bases and the J segment 4 bases; nucleotides outside the gene matches: 7. The CDR3 sequence is 15 residues long. Germline V gene sequence: CDR1 LNHDA, CDR2 SQIVND (reference sequence). The DNA for the CDR3 is TGTGCCAGTAGTATAAGCGGGGCCACGGGAGAGACCCAGTACTTC. Encoded protein: CASSISGATGETQYF.

Points on this clone: Other DNA sequences in this sample translate to the same CDR3. This chain connects TRBV30 to TRBJ1-6; D call uncertain. Germline V gene data show CDR1 as GTSNPN and CDR2 as SVGIG (reference sequence). The CDR3 consists of 11 residues. V was cut by 0 bases and J by 10 bases, with 4 bases left in between. In DNA form, the CDR3 reads TGTGCCTGGAGTGTGGGCTCACCCCTCCACTTT. This sequence encodes CAWSVGSPLHF. Full variable domain (outside the CDR3, taken from reference TRBV30 and TRBJ1-6): SQTIHQWPATLVQPVGSPLSLECTVEGTSNPNLYWYRQAAGRGLQLLFYSVGIGQISSEVPQNLSASRPQDRQFILSSKKLLLSDSGFYLCAWSVGSPLHFGNGTRLTVT.

The chain links TRBV6-4 to TRBJ2-1, with TRBD2 identical over 13 bases. CDR1 is MRHNA and CDR2 is SNTAGT in the germline V gene. The CDR3 runs 17 residues. J was trimmed by 6 bases and V by 2 bases; bases with no gene match: 7. The chain's CDR3 is CASSDPQGLAGANEQFF. The CDR3 nucleotides are TGTGCCAGCAGTGACCCACAAGGACTAGCGGGAGCCAATGAGCAGTTCTTC.

This chain joins TRBV5-6 and TRBJ1-5, with 7 bases fitting TRBD1. Losses at the gene ends were 4 bases for V and 11 bases for J; bases not matched to a gene: 15. Germline V gene data show CDR1 as SGHDT and CDR2 as YYEEEE. CDR3 length: 15 amino acids. CDR3 nucleotide sequence: TGTGCCAGCAGCACTAGGACAGGAAGTTTAGGGGCCCAGCATTTT. This gives the protein CASSTRTGSLGAQHF.

This rearrangement joins TRBV18 to TRBJ1-2, with D tentatively TRBD1 (5 bases). The ends were cut back, 0 bases at V and 1 base at J, with 9 bases in the middle. Germline V lookup: CDR1 KGHSH, CDR2 LQKENI. The CDR3 sequence is 15 residues long. The CDR3 loop is CASSPPLDSNYGYTF. DNA of the CDR3: TGTGCCAGCTCACCACCTCTCGACAGTAACTATGGCTACACCTTC. Together with reference TRBV18 and TRBJ1-2, the CDR3 gives the full variable domain: NAGVMQNPRHLVRRRGQEARLRCSPMKGHSHVYWYRQLPEEGLKFMVYLQKENIIDESGMPKERFSAEFPKEGPSILRIQQVVRGDSAAYFCASSPPLDSNYGYTFGSGTRLTVV.

This clone was recorded only once. V is TRBV10-1 and J is TRBJ2-3, with TRBD2 matching 12 bases. The CDR3 runs 17 residues. Trimming cost V 0 bases and J 4 bases; bases outside gene matches: 5. Germline V gene data show CDR1 as WNHNN and CDR2 as SYGVQD (reference sequence). The chain's CDR3 is CASSESASGRAPDTQYF. In nucleotides, the CDR3 is TGCGCCAGCAGTGAGTCGGCTAGCGGGAGGGCCCCAGATACGCAGTATTTT.

This clone was recorded once. The rearrangement links TRBV2 to TRBJ1-5; 7 bases are a match to TRBD1. Looked up from germline, CDR1 is SNHLY and CDR2 is FYNNEI. CDR3 length: 14 amino acids. The junction had 3 bases not matched to a gene; V was cut back by 7 bases and J by 0 bases. The CDR3 DNA reads TGTGCCAGCAACACAGGGGTTAGCAATCAGCCCCAGCATTTT. Its protein product is CASNTGVSNQPQHF.